Shown below are 8 T cell receptor beta chains from a single sample sequenced in a study of metastatic and nonmetastatic thyroid tumors. With MiXCR, TCRdb reprocessed the PCR reads. This table has roughly 32,000 clones, more than 15% appearing once. No treatment of any kind had been given to any patient before thyroid surgery. The sample was blood. These receptors came from a female donor with papillary thyroid cancer or a benign thyroid nodule (not recorded which). Some clones in this sample may be carry-over from other donors' samples.

The chain uses TRBV6-1 and TRBJ2-7, with 7 positions matching TRBD1. CDR3 length: 14 residues. J gave up 2 bases and V 7 bases, and 8 bases lay outside the gene matches. Germline V gene lookup returns CDR1 MNHNS and CDR2 SASEGT. CDR3 protein: CASTLGTEAYEQYF. DNA for the CDR3: TGTGCCAGCACGTTGGGGACAGAGGCCTACGAGCAGTACTTC.

This clone occurred many times. The chain recombines TRBV5-6 with TRBJ2-7; D remains unclear. With 0 bases removed from V and 0 bases from J, the gap between germline ends came to 4 bases. This CDR3 has 13 residues. In germline, CDR1 is SGHDT, CDR2 YYEEEE. The CDR3 sequence is CASSLVSSYEQYF. DNA for the CDR3: TGTGCCAGCAGCTTGGTCAGCTCCTACGAGCAGTACTTC.

This clone occurred many times. V is TRBV7-6 and J is TRBJ1-6; no clear D gene. The germline V gene encodes CDR1 SGHVS and CDR2 FNYEAQ. Deletions cut 5 bases from V and 11 bases from J, with 13 bases between. The CDR3 loop spans 13 amino acids. The CDR3 sequence is CASSLSQRTPLHF. As DNA, the CDR3 is TGTGCCAGCAGCCTCAGCCAAAGAACACCCCTCCACTTT.

This chain connects TRBV12-3 or TRBV12-4 to TRBJ2-1, with D unresolved. This CDR3 contains 12 residues. The V gene lost 4 bases and the J gene lost 8 bases, with 9 bases spanning the gap. The CDR3 sequence: CASSSPGDEQFF. CDR3 DNA: TGTGCCAGCAGTTCCCCAGGCGATGAGCAGTTCTTC.

The rearrangement uses TRBV6-1 and TRBJ2-1; D may be TRBD1 (5 bases). This CDR3 has 13 amino acids. V shed 6 bases and J shed 3 bases, with 9 bases lying between them. Germline-derived CDR1 and CDR2 are MNHNS and SASEGT. The CDR3 DNA is TGTGCCAGCAGCATGGACAACTACAATGAGCAGTTCTTC. Its protein is CASSMDNYNEQFF.

This clone was counted at least ten times. CDR3 in amino acids: CASGTGGSYNSPLHF. The CDR3 bases are TGTGCCAGCGGGACAGGAGGGTCCTATAATTCACCCCTCCACTTT. The J gene is TRBJ1-6, the V gene TRBV5-4; 8 nucleotides align to TRBD1. The CDR3 is 15 amino acids. The trim removed 7 bases at V and 1 base at J, leaving 4 bases unmatched. The germline V gene has CDR1 SGHNT and CDR2 YYREEE (reference sequence).

At least ten counts were recorded for this clone. The rearrangement joins TRBV11-3 to TRBJ2-2, with D maybe TRBD2 (5 bases). CDR1 is SGHNT, CDR2 YENEEA, per germline. The CDR3 contains 15 residues. Trimming cost V 5 bases and J 7 bases, with 17 bases left between them. CDR3 loop: CASSPWWRFSGELFF. In DNA form, the CDR3 reads TGTGCCAGCAGCCCCTGGTGGAGGTTCAGCGGGGAGCTGTTTTTT.

This clone was seen many times. With a much larger clone just one base away, this may be a read error. This sequence joins TRBV6-1 and TRBJ2-7; perhaps TRBD1 as D (5 bases). The CDR3 runs to 14 residues. Germline V gene sequence: CDR1 MNHNS, CDR2 SASEGT. CDR3 DNA sequence: TGTGCCAGCAGGCCAGGACACGGTTCCTACGGGCAGTACTTC. Amino acid sequence: CASRPGHGSYGQYF.